These 3 T cell receptor beta chains share one sample of origin, sequenced in a study of blood T cell repertoires in COVID-19. Assay: immunoSEQ multiplex PCR; the TCRdb copy retains only in-frame clones and omits some. The sample has 100,000 to 150,000 clones, around 81% seen once. Sequencing was done on a sample of peripheral blood. The receptors here all came from a woman in her sixties with active or convalescent COVID-19.

This sequence joins TRBV5-4 and TRBJ2-2, with D tentatively TRBD1 (6 bases). The CDR3 consists of 13 residues. Germline V CDR1 and CDR2: SGHNT, YYREEE (reference sequence). Trimming removed 3 bases from V and 6 bases from J, with 9 bases in between. The CDR3 DNA reads TGTGCCAGCAGCTACTGGACAGCCGGGGAGCTGTTTTTT. The encoded protein is CASSYWTAGELFF.

DNA of the CDR3: TGTGCCAGCAGCTTAGATGTTACTGCACCCGAGCAGTTCTTC. Its translation: CASSLDVTAPEQFF. The gene calls are TRBV11-2 and TRBJ2-1; no clear D gene. The germline V and J ends were trimmed by 0 bases and 10 bases, with 13 bases remaining between them. CDR3 size: 14 residues. Germline loops: CDR1 SGHAT, CDR2 FQNNGV. Combining the CDR3 with reference TRBV11-2 and TRBJ2-1 gives the whole variable domain EAGVAQSPRYKIIEKRQSVAFWCNPISGHATLYWYQQILGQGPKLLIQFQNNGVVDDSQLPKDRFSAERLKGVDSTLKIQPAKLEDSAVYLCASSLDVTAPEQFFGPGTRLTVL.

The chain has TRBV28 and TRBJ2-1; 12 bases are a match to TRBD2. V was pared by 8 bases and J by 1 base, with 3 bases of the junction left unmatched. This CDR3 is built from 15 residues. Per the germline V gene, CDR1 is MDHEN and CDR2 is SYDVKM. The CDR3 protein is CASFGLAGSYNEQFF. In DNA, the CDR3 is TGTGCCAGCTTCGGACTAGCGGGGTCCTACAATGAGCAGTTCTTC.